Following are 24 T cell receptor beta chains from one sample sequenced in a study of tumor and adjacent non-tumor tissue in lung cancer. This sample's RNA came from whole unsorted tissue. Three rounds of nested PCR, following a modified ARM-PCR protocol, produced the TCRbeta library. Via MiXCR, TCRdb re-called the multiplex PCR reads, giving one row per CDR3 protein. Found here are about 82,000 distinct CDR3 sequences, over 70% of them singletons; the top ten hold about 12%. The material sequenced was lung tumor tissue. The origin of the receptors is a woman between 50 and 59 years old with non-small cell lung cancer.

Turning to this clonotype: One end of the junction is discordant with germline, which a read error may explain. The chain couples TRBV10-2 to TRBJ2-7; D not resolved. This CDR3 comprises 14 residues. Germline CDR1 reads WSHSY; CDR2 reads SAAADI. DNA of the CDR3: TGCGACACCCGAGACACACATTCCTCCTACGATCAGTACTTC. This translates into CDTRDTHSSYDQYF.

This clonotype has a handful of counts. One end of the junction does not line up with germline, which may come from a read error. V and J are TRBV9 and TRBJ2-1; the D gene is possibly TRBD1 (6 bases). The CDR3 sequence is 14 residues long. CDR1 is SGDLS, CDR2 YYNGEE, per germline. CDR3 protein: CASSVDSWDNERFF. CDR3 coding DNA: TGTGCCAGCAGCGTAGACTCCTGGGACAATGAGCGGTTCTTC.

A note on this clonotype: A much more abundant neighbour one base away suggests this may be a read error. This chain connects TRBV11-2 to TRBJ2-6; D is ambiguous. The CDR3 runs to 17 residues. The germline CDR1 and CDR2 sequences are SGHAT and FQNNGV. The CDR3: CASILNGFLPGANVLTF. CDR3 sequence (DNA): TGTGCCAGCATCTTAAACGGGTTTTTGCCGGGGGCCAACGTCCTGACTTTC.

The CDR3 region has the DNA TGTGCCAGCAGTTACTCGAGGGGGCAAGAGACCCGATACTTC. Its protein product is CASSYSRGQETRYF. The chain employs TRBV6-5 and TRBJ2-5, with 7 bases aligning to TRBD1. Germline V gene sequence: CDR1 MNHEY, CDR2 SVGAGI. The V gene end was trimmed by 0 bases and the J gene end by 14 bases; junction bases not matched to a gene: 12. The CDR3 covers 14 residues.

Turning to this clonotype: One junction end disagrees with the germline gene, perhaps due to a read error. This chain links TRBV10-3 with TRBJ2-7; TRBD1 agrees at 9 bases. This CDR3 contains 18 residues. In germline, CDR1 is ENHRY, CDR2 SYGVKD. Here the CDR3 DNA reads TGTACCATCAGTGAGGCTTTGGGGCCCGGACAGGGGCAATACGAGCAGTACTTC. Its translation is CTISEALGPGQGQYEQYF.

Turning to this clonotype: The junction and the germline gene differ at one end; a read error may be behind it. The chain carries TRBV10-1 and TRBJ2-7; D is perhaps TRBD1 (6 bases). Per the germline V gene, CDR1 is WNHNN and CDR2 is SYGVQD (reference sequence). The CDR3 length is 11 residues. The CDR3 nucleotides are TGCGCCATCGGTGCCGGGACAAAGCTGAACTTC. Its protein is CAIGAGTKLNF.

Concerning this clonotype itself: An end of the junction differs from the germline gene, which may be a read error. The V call is TRBV29-1, the J call TRBJ2-1; 11 bases match TRBD2. The CDR3 covers 16 residues. From germline, CDR1 is SQVTM and CDR2 ANQGSEA. The CDR3 nucleotides are TGCAGCGTTGGGGGGACTAGCGGAGCCTACTACAATGAGCAGCTCTTC. Its protein is CSVGGTSGAYYNEQLF.

The sample holds a few counts of this clonotype. The rearrangement uses TRBV7-9 and TRBJ2-1; 8 bases match TRBD2. Losses at the gene ends were 8 bases for V and 1 base for J; bases not matched to a gene: 10. Germline V lookup: CDR1 SEHNR, CDR2 FQNEAQ (reference sequence). The CDR3 is made up of 16 amino acids. Here the CDR3 DNA reads TGTGCCAGCGCAAACCGAGCGGGAGATTCCTACAATGAGCAGTTCTTC. Encoded protein: CASANRAGDSYNEQFF.

The V call is TRBV9, the J call TRBJ1-2; unclear D gene. This CDR3 region has 12 residues. V was shortened by 4 bases and J by 7 bases, with 11 bases between the two germline ends. Germline CDR1 reads SGDLS; CDR2 reads YYNGEE. CDR3 sequence reads: CASSRATSGYTF. DNA of the CDR3: TGTGCCAGCAGCAGGGCAACTAGTGGCTACACCTTC.

About this clonotype: One end of the junction varies from germline; a read error may be responsible. This rearrangement joins TRBV11-2 to TRBJ2-5; 9 nucleotides line up with TRBD2. The CDR3 covers 16 residues. The V gene's germline CDR1 is SGHAT and CDR2 FQNNGV. The CDR3 bases are TGTGCAAGCAGCCTCATAATCGGGACTAGCCTGGAGACCCAGTACTTC. This codes for CASSLIIGTSLETQYF.

V and J are TRBV6-5 and TRBJ2-3; D unresolved. Germline CDR1 and CDR2: MNHEY and SVGAGI. The CDR3 extends over 13 amino acids. The CDR3 DNA is TGTCTCGTGCGGTATCAAATCACAGATACGCAGTATTTT. As protein: CLVRYQITDTQYF.

This clonotype was observed a single time. The V call is TRBV20-1, the J call TRBJ2-2; the match to TRBD2 covers 10 bases. The CDR3 sequence is 17 residues long. Germline lookup yields CDR1 DFQATT and CDR2 SNEGSKA (reference sequence). Trimming removed 0 bases from V and 7 bases from J; junction bases left unmatched: 11. CDR3 sequence: CSARDGIQREGIGELFF. DNA of the CDR3: TGCAGTGCTAGAGATGGAATCCAGCGGGAGGGAATCGGGGAGCTGTTTTTT.

This clonotype was recorded many times. This chain joins TRBV7-9 and TRBJ1-2, with TRBD1 identical over 7 bases. Trimming took 0 bases from V and 7 from J; bases not matched to a gene: 2. This CDR3 has 13 amino acids. CDR1 and CDR2 from the germline V gene are SEHNR and FQNEAQ (reference sequence). For the CDR3, the DNA is TGTGCCAGCAGCTTAGCAGGGGGCAGTGGCTACACCTTC. It yields the protein CASSLAGGSGYTF.

The J gene is TRBJ2-3, the V gene TRBV29-1; 8 nucleotides match TRBD2. Germline trimming cut 7 bases from V and 2 bases from J; bases unmatched to any gene: 17. Germline V lookup: CDR1 SQVTM, CDR2 ANQGSEA. There are 17 residues in the CDR3. CDR3 loop: CSDVGFAGGSITDTQYF. DNA for the CDR3: TGCAGCGATGTGGGGTTTGCGGGAGGCTCGATCACAGATACGCAGTATTTT.

About this clonotype: The final CDR3 position lacks the conserved phenylalanine or tryptophan, pointing to a likely read error. This sequence joins TRBV4-1 and TRBJ2-1; D not certain. Per the germline V gene, CDR1 is MGHRA and CDR2 is YSYEKL. This CDR3 has 11 residues. CDR3 coding DNA: TGCGCGAGCAGGACCATAGGTGAGCAGTTCCTT. It specifies CASRTIGEQFL.

In the case of this clonotype: One end of the junction fails to match germline, which may point to a read error. The chain recombines TRBV29-1 with TRBJ1-1; D not resolved. CDR3 size: 12 residues. Germline V lookup: CDR1 SQVTM, CDR2 ANQGSEA. This CDR3 is CSLEEGNIEAFF. The CDR3 DNA sequence: TGCAGCCTTGAGGAAGGGAACATTGAAGCTTTCTTT.

Notes on this clonotype: The junction differs from germline at one of its ends, possibly a read error. The V and J genes are TRBV5-1 and TRBJ2-2, with 8 bases that match TRBD1. This CDR3 spans 16 amino acids. CDR1 is SGHRS, CDR2 YFSETQ, per germline. CDR3 bases: TGCGGCAGCAGCTTGGCGCAGGGGGCGAACACCGGGGAACTGTTTTTT. Translation: CGSSLAQGANTGELFF.

A remark on this clonotype: A read error may account for a junction end that differs from germline. The chain has TRBV5-6 and TRBJ1-2; 9 bases fit TRBD1. The CDR3 has 15 residues. Germline V gives CDR1 SGHDT, CDR2 YYEEEE. Here the CDR3 DNA reads TGTGGCAGCAGCATTGGCATGGGACAGGGCTATGGCTACACCTTC. Its translation is CGSSIGMGQGYGYTF.

This clonotype appeared once. This is likely a read error, given that the CDR3 carries no conserved phenylalanine or tryptophan at its end. The chain is built from TRBV2 and TRBJ2-2, with TRBD2 identical over 7 bases. The germline V gene encodes CDR1 SNHLY and CDR2 FYNNEI. V shed 6 bases, J shed 3 bases, and the junction held 13 bases outside the gene matches. The CDR3 covers 17 residues. CDR3 protein: CASRESRREWDTGELFY. CDR3 sequence (DNA): TGTGCCAGCAGGGAGTCGAGGCGGGAGTGGGACACCGGGGAGCTGTTTTAT.

This clonotype was seen ten or more times. This sequence joins TRBV6-1 and TRBJ1-3; TRBD1 matches at 9 bases. V lost 3 bases to trimming and J lost 4 bases; unmatched junction nucleotides: 7. CDR3 length: 16 amino acids. In germline, CDR1 is MNHNS, CDR2 SASEGT. This chain's CDR3 is CASSDPGQGPGNTIYF. In DNA form, the CDR3 reads TGTGCCAGCAGTGACCCAGGACAGGGGCCGGGAAACACCATATATTTT.

Regarding this clonotype: One end of the junction does not line up with germline, which may come from a read error. V is TRBV11-3 and J is TRBJ1-5; D not certain. Germline V CDR1 and CDR2: SGHNT, YENEEA. The CDR3 is 20 amino acids. The CDR3 loop reads CASTLTATHGNRGDDQPQHF. The CDR3 nucleotides read TGTGCCAGCACCTTAACCGCGACTCATGGGAACCGAGGTGACGATCAGCCCCAGCATTTT. Combining the CDR3 with reference TRBV11-3 and TRBJ1-5 gives the whole variable domain EAGVVQSPRYKIIEKKQPVAFWCNPISGHNTLYWYLQNLGQGPELLIRYENEEAVDDSQLPKDRFSAERLKGVDSTLKIQPAELGDSAVYLCASTLTATHGNRGDDQPQHFGDGTRLSIL.

As to this clonotype: At one end, the junction sequence differs from germline, possibly due to a read error. V is TRBV5-1 and J is TRBJ2-1; 10 positions agree with TRBD2. Germline CDR1 is SGHRS and CDR2 is YFSETQ. This CDR3 has 15 amino acids. The CDR3 loop reads CASSLPAGGDSEQSF. The CDR3, as DNA: TGCGCCAGCAGCTTACCAGCGGGAGGGGACAGTGAGCAGTCCTTC. Together with reference TRBV5-1 and TRBJ2-1, the CDR3 gives the full variable domain: KAGVTQTPRYLIKTRGQQVTLSCSPISGHRSVSWYQQTPGQGLQFLFEYFSETQRNKGNFPGRFSGRQFSNSRSEMNVSTLELGDSALYLCASSLPAGGDSEQSFGPGTRLTVL.

The chain has TRBV4-1 and TRBJ2-1; TRBD2 matches 8 bases. After removal of 3 bases from V and 4 bases from J, the junction contained 17 bases not matched to a gene. This CDR3 comprises 19 residues. CDR1 MGHRA and CDR2 YSYEKL come from the germline V gene. CDR3 sequence reads: CASSHPGLGGGSRYNEQFF. For the CDR3, the DNA is TGCGCCAGCAGCCATCCGGGACTAGGGGGAGGGTCAAGATACAATGAGCAGTTCTTC.

Worth noting for this clonotype: Relative to the germline gene, one junction end is altered; a read error may explain this. The chain uses TRBV6-5 and TRBJ2-2; TRBD1 matches 8 bases. This CDR3 is 15 amino acids long. Germline CDR1 MNHEY, CDR2 SVGAGI. The CDR3 nucleotides read TGTACCAGCAGGACCGGGACAGGAGAGGCCGGGGAGCTGTTTTTT. It encodes CTSRTGTGEAGELFF.